Listed below are T cell receptor beta chains from one sample, sequenced in a study of CD8 T cells in Susac syndrome. One entry per CDR3 protein results from TCRdb running MiXCR on the immunoSEQ multiplex PCR reads. The sample includes about 120,000 distinct CDR3 sequences, around 94% seen only once; the top ten take 0.095% to 0.1%. Sequenced input: CD4+ T cells from PBMCs. All receptors derive from a human donor in good health. Both conserved end residues are part of each CDR3. The D gene is left open where the match is weak. Only some rows state a clone size, as once, few, many or a class for expanded clones.

CDR3 DNA: TGCAGGGCTACTCAAGCGGGAGGGCCGTATACGCAGTATTTT
CDR3 protein: CRATQAGGPYTQYF
D gene: TRBD2
V gene: TRBV20-1
J gene: TRBJ2-3
clone size: NA

CDR3 DNA: TGTGCCTGGAGTCCCACGAGAGGGGTAGGAGCTTTCTTT
CDR3 protein: CAWSPTRGVGAFF
D gene: NA
V gene: TRBV30
J gene: TRBJ1-1
clone size: NA

CDR3 DNA: TGTGCCAGCTCCCAAACTAGCGGGTACAATGAGCAGTTCTTC
CDR3 protein: CASSQTSGYNEQFF
D gene: TRBD2
V gene: TRBV6-1
J gene: TRBJ2-1
clone size: NA

CDR3 DNA: TGTGCCAGCACCTTTGCGTTCGTAAATCAGCCCCAGCATTTT
CDR3 protein: CASTFAFVNQPQHF
D gene: NA
V gene: TRBV6-1
J gene: TRBJ1-5
clone size: NA

CDR3 DNA: TGTGCCAGCTCACCACCGGTCGGAGACGGCTCTGGAAACACCATATATTTT
CDR3 protein: CASSPPVGDGSGNTIYF
D gene: NA
V gene: TRBV18
J gene: TRBJ1-3
clone size: NA

CDR3 DNA: TGTGCCACTTCGCTGGGTGGTGCCGGAGGGAACACCGGGGAGCTGTTTTTT
CDR3 protein: CATSLGGAGGNTGELFF
D gene: NA
V gene: TRBV19
J gene: TRBJ2-2
clone size: NA

CDR3 DNA: TGTGCCAGCAGCCAAGCGAGCGGAGGGGCCTACGAGCAGTACTTC
CDR3 protein: CASSQASGGAYEQYF
D gene: NA
V gene: TRBV3-1
J gene: TRBJ2-7
clone size: NA

CDR3 DNA: TGTGCCAGCGGGGTTGGCGATACGCAGTATTTT
CDR3 protein: CASGVGDTQYF
D gene: NA
V gene: TRBV27
J gene: TRBJ2-3
clone size: NA

CDR3 DNA: TGTGCCAGTAAGGGGGGCCAAGAAGCTTTCTTT
CDR3 protein: CASKGGQEAFF
D gene: NA
V gene: TRBV2
J gene: TRBJ1-1
clone size: NA

CDR3 DNA: TGTGCCAGCAGCGTGTCCCCTGGAGTTCCGGGACTAGCGGAGCCTTGGGGCATTGAGCAGTTCTTC
CDR3 protein: CASSVSPGVPGLAEPWGIEQFF
D gene: TRBD2
V gene: TRBV9
J gene: TRBJ2-1
clone size: NA

CDR3 DNA: TGTGCCAGCAGCTTAGTTGCAGGGGTCCACAGTAGCAATCAGCCCCAGCATTTT
CDR3 protein: CASSLVAGVHSSNQPQHF
D gene: NA
V gene: TRBV7-9
J gene: TRBJ1-5
clone size: NA

CDR3 DNA: TGCGCCAGCAGCTTGGTGCCAGGGTATGGCTACACCTTC
CDR3 protein: CASSLVPGYGYTF
D gene: NA
V gene: TRBV5-1
J gene: TRBJ1-2
clone size: NA

CDR3 DNA: TGTGCCAGCTCCCGATCAGGGTCTCGACAAGAGACCCAGTACTTC
CDR3 protein: CASSRSGSRQETQYF
D gene: NA
V gene: TRBV6-5
J gene: TRBJ2-5
clone size: NA

CDR3 DNA: TGTGCCTGGATGATAGGACCCTACGAGCAGTACTTC
CDR3 protein: CAWMIGPYEQYF
D gene: NA
V gene: TRBV30
J gene: TRBJ2-7
clone size: NA

CDR3 DNA: TGTGCCAGCAGCGTTCGGGGGTCCTACAATGAGCAGTTCTTC
CDR3 protein: CASSVRGSYNEQFF
D gene: NA
V gene: TRBV5-6
J gene: TRBJ2-1
clone size: NA

CDR3 DNA: TGTGCCAGCAGCTTCTCCGGGACTAGCGGAGGATACAATGAGCAGTTCTTC
CDR3 protein: CASSFSGTSGGYNEQFF
D gene: TRBD2
V gene: TRBV7-9
J gene: TRBJ2-1
clone size: NA

CDR3 DNA: TGTGCCAGCGGAGATGATGATCGGACAAAGATCTTT
CDR3 protein: CASGDDDRTKIF
D gene: NA
V gene: TRBV5-4
J gene: TRBJ1-1
clone size: NA

CDR3 DNA: TGCAGTGCTAGAGACCCGCAAGACTATGGCTACACCTTC
CDR3 protein: CSARDPQDYGYTF
D gene: NA
V gene: TRBV20-1
J gene: TRBJ1-2
clone size: NA

CDR3 DNA: TGTGCCAGCAGCGGTAGCGGGAGTGTCGCTGGGGCCAACGTCCTGACTTTC
CDR3 protein: CASSGSGSVAGANVLTF
D gene: TRBD2
V gene: TRBV9
J gene: TRBJ2-6
clone size: NA

CDR3 DNA: TGTGCCAGCTCCCCGGGACAGCTACCAGAAGCTTTCTTT
CDR3 protein: CASSPGQLPEAFF
D gene: TRBD1
V gene: TRBV18
J gene: TRBJ1-1
clone size: NA

CDR3 DNA: TGCGCCAGCAGCTTTGGGGCCGGGAGGATGGACACCGGGGAGCTGTTTTTT
CDR3 protein: CASSFGAGRMDTGELFF
D gene: TRBD2
V gene: TRBV5-1
J gene: TRBJ2-2
clone size: NA

CDR3 DNA: TGCAGTGCTAGAGTCCGGGGTTCCACCGGGGAGCTGTTTTTT
CDR3 protein: CSARVRGSTGELFF
D gene: NA
V gene: TRBV20-1
J gene: TRBJ2-2
clone size: few

CDR3 DNA: TGTGCCAGCACCACCCTAGCGGGACAGATCTACAATGAGCAGTTCTTC
CDR3 protein: CASTTLAGQIYNEQFF
D gene: TRBD2
V gene: TRBV27
J gene: TRBJ2-1
clone size: NA

CDR3 DNA: TGTGCCAGCAGTGAAGGACTAGTCTACGAGCAGTACTTC
CDR3 protein: CASSEGLVYEQYF
D gene: NA
V gene: TRBV6-1
J gene: TRBJ2-7
clone size: NA

CDR3 DNA: TGTGCCAGCAGTGACTCGGGCCGCGGCGGGGTTGACGAGCAGTACTTC
CDR3 protein: CASSDSGRGGVDEQYF
D gene: NA
V gene: TRBV25-1
J gene: TRBJ2-7
clone size: NA

CDR3 DNA: TGTGCCAGCAGTTCCTCCCGGGAGGGTGACTACGAGCAGTACTTC
CDR3 protein: CASSSSREGDYEQYF
D gene: TRBD2
V gene: TRBV25-1
J gene: TRBJ2-7
clone size: NA

CDR3 DNA: TGTGCCAGCAGTTTGCACACAGATACGCAGTATTTT
CDR3 protein: CASSLHTDTQYF
D gene: NA
V gene: TRBV12-3/TRBV12-4
J gene: TRBJ2-3
clone size: NA

CDR3 DNA: TGTGCCAGCAGCTTGCCCGGGACAGGGCCCTACGAGCAGTACTTC
CDR3 protein: CASSLPGTGPYEQYF
D gene: TRBD1
V gene: TRBV5-6
J gene: TRBJ2-7
clone size: once

CDR3 DNA: TGTGCCAGCTCACCGAGTCGGGACAGAAACTATGGCTACACCTTC
CDR3 protein: CASSPSRDRNYGYTF
D gene: TRBD1
V gene: TRBV18
J gene: TRBJ1-2
clone size: NA

CDR3 DNA: TGTGCCAGCAGAAGACCGGACAGGGAGTCTTCCGAGCAGTACTTC
CDR3 protein: CASRRPDRESSEQYF
D gene: TRBD1
V gene: TRBV6-6
J gene: TRBJ2-7
clone size: NA

CDR3 DNA: TGTGCCAGCAGCTTAACCGGGAGCTCCTACAATGAGCAGTTCTTC
CDR3 protein: CASSLTGSSYNEQFF
D gene: NA
V gene: TRBV7-3
J gene: TRBJ2-1
clone size: few

CDR3 DNA: TGTGCCAGCAGTTATGAGGCGAACACTGAAGCTTTCTTT
CDR3 protein: CASSYEANTEAFF
D gene: NA
V gene: TRBV6-4
J gene: TRBJ1-1
clone size: NA

CDR3 DNA: TGTGCCAGCAGGTTAGCCGGGGGCGGGCCCAATCACAATGAGCAGTTCTTC
CDR3 protein: CASRLAGGGPNHNEQFF
D gene: NA
V gene: TRBV7-3
J gene: TRBJ2-1
clone size: NA

CDR3 DNA: TGCGCCAGCAGCTCACTAGTAGGCACAGATACGCAGTATTTT
CDR3 protein: CASSSLVGTDTQYF
D gene: NA
V gene: TRBV5-1
J gene: TRBJ2-3
clone size: NA

CDR3 DNA: TGTGCCAGCAGCGTAGGGGCGGGAGGTAACACAGATACGCAGTATTTT
CDR3 protein: CASSVGAGGNTDTQYF
D gene: TRBD2
V gene: TRBV9
J gene: TRBJ2-3
clone size: NA

CDR3 DNA: TGCAGTGCTAGAGATCCAGCGGAAGCCTACAATGAGCAGTTCTTC
CDR3 protein: CSARDPAEAYNEQFF
D gene: NA
V gene: TRBV20-1
J gene: TRBJ2-1
clone size: NA

CDR3 DNA: TGTGCCAGTGACAGTCGGAAGACTGAAGCTTTCTTT
CDR3 protein: CASDSRKTEAFF
D gene: NA
V gene: TRBV19
J gene: TRBJ1-1
clone size: NA

CDR3 DNA: TGTGCCAGCAGCCAAGATCCCAGCGGGCGGCAGTTCTTC
CDR3 protein: CASSQDPSGRQFF
D gene: NA
V gene: TRBV3-1
J gene: TRBJ2-1
clone size: NA

CDR3 DNA: TGTGCCAGCAGCCAAGATATAGCGTACACAGATACGCAGTATTTT
CDR3 protein: CASSQDIAYTDTQYF
D gene: NA
V gene: TRBV4-2
J gene: TRBJ2-3
clone size: NA

CDR3 DNA: TGTGCCAGCAGTGATTGGGACTCCTCCTACGAGCAGTACTTC
CDR3 protein: CASSDWDSSYEQYF
D gene: NA
V gene: TRBV25-1
J gene: TRBJ2-7
clone size: NA

CDR3 DNA: TGTGCCAGCAGCCATGAGGGGTTGTACAATGAGCAGTTCTTC
CDR3 protein: CASSHEGLYNEQFF
D gene: NA
V gene: TRBV3-1
J gene: TRBJ2-1
clone size: NA

CDR3 DNA: TGTGCCAGCAGCCCCCGTTGGGGCGCTGACACTGAAGCTTTCTTT
CDR3 protein: CASSPRWGADTEAFF
D gene: NA
V gene: TRBV7-2
J gene: TRBJ1-1
clone size: NA

CDR3 DNA: TGTGCCTGGAACCCTCGCCCGAAAGAGACCCAGTACTTC
CDR3 protein: CAWNPRPKETQYF
D gene: NA
V gene: TRBV30
J gene: TRBJ2-5
clone size: NA

CDR3 DNA: TGTGCCAGCAGTCCTCGGGACAGCTGGACTGAAGCTTTCTTT
CDR3 protein: CASSPRDSWTEAFF
D gene: TRBD1
V gene: TRBV6-5
J gene: TRBJ1-1
clone size: NA

CDR3 DNA: TGCAGCGTTGAAGATCCCGTGGAGTCCAGGTCATCCTACAATGAGCAGTTCTTC
CDR3 protein: CSVEDPVESRSSYNEQFF
D gene: NA
V gene: TRBV29-1
J gene: TRBJ2-1
clone size: NA

CDR3 DNA: TGTGCCAGCAGGACCGAGGGAACTGAAGCTTTCTTT
CDR3 protein: CASRTEGTEAFF
D gene: NA
V gene: TRBV28
J gene: TRBJ1-1
clone size: NA

CDR3 DNA: TGTGCCAGCAGCTTGAGGGTACATGGGGATGAAAAACTGTTTTTT
CDR3 protein: CASSLRVHGDEKLFF
D gene: NA
V gene: TRBV5-6
J gene: TRBJ1-4
clone size: NA

CDR3 DNA: TGTGCCAGCAGCTTAATACGGGGGATTGAAGCTTTCTTT
CDR3 protein: CASSLIRGIEAFF
D gene: NA
V gene: TRBV7-3
J gene: TRBJ1-1
clone size: NA

CDR3 DNA: TGTGCCAGCACCGATTCTCAGGGAAATCAGCCCCAGCATTTT
CDR3 protein: CASTDSQGNQPQHF
D gene: NA
V gene: TRBV6-1
J gene: TRBJ1-5
clone size: NA

CDR3 DNA: TGTGCCCGAACAGGGTCTGGCACCGGGGAGCTGTTTTTT
CDR3 protein: CARTGSGTGELFF
D gene: NA
V gene: TRBV30
J gene: TRBJ2-2
clone size: NA

CDR3 DNA: TGCAGTGCCGCAAGGACAGGGGGCGATCAGCCCCAGCATTTT
CDR3 protein: CSAARTGGDQPQHF
D gene: TRBD1
V gene: TRBV20-1
J gene: TRBJ1-5
clone size: NA

CDR3 DNA: TGTGCCAGCAGCTTAGGGCGATGGTACGAACCTCACCAAGAGACCCAGTACTTC
CDR3 protein: CASSLGRWYEPHQETQYF
D gene: NA
V gene: TRBV7-9
J gene: TRBJ2-5
clone size: NA

CDR3 DNA: TGTGCCAGCAGCTTAGGTTCGTTTGAGTACTCTGGGGCCAACGTCCTGACTTTC
CDR3 protein: CASSLGSFEYSGANVLTF
D gene: NA
V gene: TRBV7-3
J gene: TRBJ2-6
clone size: NA